This is a list of T cell receptor beta chains from one sample in a study of OX40 agonist ivuxolimab in advanced cancers. Data came from immunoSEQ multiplex PCR; TCRdb stores just in-frame clones and leaves some out. The table has about 36,000 clones, 70% to 80% seen once. Sequenced material: CD4+ or CD8+ T cells sorted from blood, taken in a trial of the OX40 agonist ivuxolimab. These receptors were taken from an adult with an advanced solid tumor such as melanoma, head and neck, liver or kidney cancer. Each CDR3 is given with its conserved first and last residue.

v_gene,j_gene,CDR3aa
TRBV6-5,TRBJ1-2,CASSYSEGARGYTF
TRBV29-1,TRBJ2-2,CSGRPGKNTGELFF
TRBV6-6,TRBJ2-7,CASSFAPYEQYF
TRBV9,TRBJ2-2,CASSSGTAANTGELFF
TRBV19,TRBJ2-3,CASRNPTRSGTDTQYF
TRBV9,TRBJ2-2,CASSVSRGNTGELFF
TRBV6-4,TRBJ1-2,CASNSGQGASGYTF
TRBV7-9,TRBJ2-5,CASSLGWGRYF
TRBV30,TRBJ2-1,CAWSVREGGQGRDEQFF
TRBV30,TRBJ2-7,CAFSDRTLYEQYF
TRBV10-3,TRBJ2-2,CAIRPKRGLANTGELFF
TRBV7-8,TRBJ2-5,CASSLGMVETQYF
TRBV21-1,-,CASSKPRGGEAHEQYF
TRBV5-1,TRBJ2-2,CASSSGHTNTGELFF
TRBV25-1,TRBJ2-3,CASSASSGLPTDTQYF
TRBV5-1,TRBJ1-6,CASSPTDRQGSPLHF
TRBV11-2,TRBJ2-5,CASSSIAGGLVETQYF
TRBV28,TRBJ1-5,CASSPGGSNQPQHF
TRBV5-4,TRBJ2-3,CASSLEQGWADTQYF
TRBV5-1,TRBJ1-2,CASSPHPDRAYGYTF
TRBV14,TRBJ2-5,CASSRNRQGSTQYF
TRBV5-4,TRBJ1-1,CASSSPGQGGTEAFF
TRBV2,TRBJ2-2,CASSEALGGGELFF
TRBV6-6,TRBJ1-5,CASSYSEGNGQPQHF
TRBV6-6,TRBJ1-2,CASSNQGHIYTF
TRBV27,TRBJ1-2,CASSLYSLRGVDYGYTF
TRBV29-1,TRBJ2-2,CSVPQANTGELFF
TRBV9,TRBJ2-6,CASSAPQGPSGANVLTF
TRBV7-9,TRBJ2-3,CASSQISADTQYF
TRBV18,TRBJ2-1,CASSPPGGSRGNEQFF
TRBV2,TRBJ1-2,CASSSRSVYGYTF
TRBV6-8,TRBJ2-5,CASSYDPYGETQYF
TRBV15,TRBJ2-3,CATRGRGGPSDTQYF
TRBV28,TRBJ2-3,CASSLEGSDTQYF
TRBV11-2,TRBJ1-2,CASSLERGNAYGYTF
TRBV2,TRBJ1-4,CASRQGAGEKLFF
TRBV14,TRBJ1-4,CASSQSRGNEKLFF
TRBV6-6,TRBJ1-6,CASRGRGQYNSPLHF
TRBV6-5,TRBJ2-5,CASSYSVAGEETQYF
TRBV27,TRBJ2-7,CASSGPGQGYNEQYF
TRBV28,TRBJ1-1,CASSFGTIGTEAFF
TRBV18,TRBJ1-1,CASSSGTGNTEAFF
TRBV19,TRBJ1-2,CASLETGGWGYGYTF
TRBV5-1,TRBJ2-5,CASSLQGSGLQETQYF
TRBV5-1,TRBJ1-1,CASSLDTPNTEAFF
TRBV28,TRBJ1-4,CASSQDRTAVNEKLFF
TRBV28,TRBJ1-2,CASSSGQGASGYTF
TRBV6-6,TRBJ2-5,CASRPGQGPQETQYF
TRBV9,TRBJ2-7,CASSVVDRPSEQYF
TRBV27,TRBJ1-2,CASSARDRAIYTF
TRBV9,TRBJ2-1,CASSVGASGVYNEQFF
TRBV28,TRBJ2-7,CASSPQGVRDKQYF
TRBV9,TRBJ1-1,CASSARTGPKLEAFF
TRBV4-1,TRBJ2-2,CASSRRTSGGPGELFF
TRBV4-2,TRBJ2-3,CASSQEDVETDTQYF
TRBV5-6,TRBJ2-2,CASSLWIGGRPGELFF
TRBV5-5,TRBJ1-2,CASSLVSQGYGYTF